This T cell receptor (beta chain) was sequenced during a study of cytomegalovirus exposure and HLA in healthy donors. Findings of the study overall: A list of 164 TCR beta chains associated with cytomegalovirus was given.

Libraries were prepared by immunoSEQ multiplex PCR; TCRdb keeps only in-frame clonotypes and omits some of them. The sample yields approximately 280,000 clones, 80% to 90% seen once. Of note for this clone: The antigen remains undetermined.

Trimming stripped 3 bases from V and 2 bases from J, with 12 bases between. The CDR3 is 15 amino acids. Germline lookup yields CDR1 MNHEY and CDR2 SMNVEV (reference sequence). The V gene is TRBV27, the J gene TRBJ2-3; D unclear. The receptor comes from a woman aged 18-29 years in good health and CMV-seronegative. The sample taken for sequencing was PBMCs. The CDR3 loop reads CASSFSSYDTDTQYF. CDR3 sequence (DNA): TGTGCCAGCAGTTTTTCATCCTATGACACAGATACGCAGTATTTT.